This TCR beta chain was recovered during a study of T cells in Graves' hyperthyroidism and ophthalmopathy. RNA transcripts were the template for amplifying TCR beta CDR3 regions. HTBI primers were employed in a first-round RT-PCR of the TCR CDR3. Each CDR3 protein is one row after TCRdb ran MiXCR on the multiplex PCR reads. In the table there are 300,000 or so distinct CDR3 sequences, about 15% of which are singletons. The V gene lost 0 bases and the J gene lost 0 bases, with 5 bases spanning the gap. CDR3 length equals 14 residues. Germline V CDR1 and CDR2: DFQATT, SNEGSKA (reference sequence). The specimen was blood. This chain links TRBV20-1 with TRBJ1-4; the D is unclear. This TCR was recovered from a woman aged 55-70 years with Graves' ophthalmopathy. The CDR3: CSARELSTNEKLFF. The CDR3 DNA follows: TGCAGTGCTAGAGAGTTGTCAACTAATGAAAAACTGTTTTTT.